One and the same sample provided the 31 T cell receptor beta chains below, sequenced in a study of OX40 agonist ivuxolimab in advanced cancers. TCRdb's table, derived via immunoSEQ multiplex PCR, lists solely in-frame clones and lacks some. Of tens of thousands of clones in the sample, approximately 81% were seen once. The material was CD4+ or CD8+ T cells sorted from blood, obtained in a trial of the OX40 agonist ivuxolimab. These receptor sequences come from an adult with an advanced solid tumor such as melanoma, head and neck, liver or kidney cancer.

The chain recombines TRBV23-1 with TRBJ2-7; D possibly corresponds to TRBD2 (6 bases). TRBV23-1 is an ORF; its function is uncertain. The CDR3 totals 13 residues. V dropped 10 bases and J dropped 5 bases, with 18 bases sitting between them. CDR3 sequence reads: CATSGLMDHEQYF. In DNA, the CDR3 is TGCGCCACGTCGGGACTCATGGACCACGAGCAGTACTTC.

The rearrangement joins TRBV15 to TRBJ2-3, with D maybe TRBD2 (6 bases). CDR1 is LNHNV, CDR2 YYDKDF, per germline (reference sequence). Trimming took off 5 bases at V and 7 bases at J, with 25 bases between the two ends. This CDR3 spans 17 amino acids. Written as DNA, the CDR3 is TGTGCCACCAGCCTCCTTATAACCGGGACTCCTCTTAATACGCAGTATTTT. Its translation: CATSLLITGTPLNTQYF.

In DNA, the CDR3 is TGTGCCAGCAGCCGTAGGTCTAGCACAGATACGCAGTATTTT. This encodes CASSRRSSTDTQYF. The chain has TRBV11-3 and TRBJ2-3; unclear D gene. The V end was cut by 5 bases, the J end by 0 bases, with 9 bases between. The CDR3 consists of 14 residues. Germline lookup yields CDR1 SGHNT and CDR2 YENEEA.

The rearrangement uses TRBV20-1 and TRBJ2-7; D is undetermined. The CDR3 sequence is 11 residues long. The V gene lost 3 bases and the J gene lost 5 bases, with 8 bases spanning the gap. CDR1 is DFQATT, CDR2 SNEGSKA, per germline (reference sequence). The CDR3 loop reads CSASDRHEQYF. The CDR3 nucleotides are TGCAGTGCTAGCGACCGGCACGAGCAGTACTTC.

The CDR3 region has the DNA TGTGCCAGCAGCTTGTCAGGGGCCCACGAGCAGTACTTC. As protein: CASSLSGAHEQYF. This rearrangement joins TRBV5-4 to TRBJ2-5; possibly TRBD1 for D (6 bases). Matching the DNA end better, TRBJ2-7 makes the J call doubtful. The CDR3 length is 13 residues. CDR1 is SGHNT, CDR2 YYREEE, per germline (reference sequence).

The chain has TRBV7-2 and TRBJ2-7; perhaps TRBD2 as D (6 bases). Germline lookup yields CDR1 SGHTA and CDR2 FQGNSA. The CDR3 is 14 residues long. Between the trimmed V and J ends, which lost 4 bases and 4 bases, there was a span of 14 bases. As DNA, the CDR3 is TGTGCCAGCAGCTCCGGGACTTATATATACGAGCAGTACTTC. Its translation is CASSSGTYIYEQYF. The full variable domain, with the rest looked up from reference TRBV7-2 and TRBJ2-7, is GAGVSQSPSNKVTEKGKDVELRCDPISGHTALYWYRQSLGQGLEFLIYFQGNSAPDKSGLPSDRFSAERTGGSVSTLTIQRTQQEDSAVYLCASSSGTYIYEQYFGPGTRLTVT.

This chain connects TRBV5-1 to TRBJ2-6; D is possibly TRBD2 (6 bases). V gave up 0 bases and J gave up 0 bases, with 7 bases separating them. From germline, CDR1 is SGHRS and CDR2 YFSETQ. This CDR3 has 16 amino acids. This CDR3 is CASSLGGDSGANVLTF. CDR3 coding DNA: TGCGCCAGCAGCTTGGGCGGGGACTCTGGGGCCAACGTCCTGACTTTC.

V usage is TRBV11-2 and J usage is TRBJ1-1; 7 nucleotides line up with TRBD1. The CDR3 is made up of 14 amino acids. Trimming cost V 0 bases and J 6 bases; bases outside gene matches: 4. CDR1 is SGHAT and CDR2 is FQNNGV in the germline V gene. CDR3 coding DNA: TGTGCCAGCAGCTTAGAGAGGACAGGAGCTGAAGCTTTCTTT. Translated: CASSLERTGAEAFF.

In this sample, this clone turned up a few times. This chain connects TRBV5-1 to TRBJ1-4; D possibly corresponds to TRBD1 (5 bases). The V gene lost 6 bases and the J gene lost 2 bases, with 14 bases spanning the gap. CDR1 and CDR2 (germline): SGHRS, YFSETQ. The CDR3 covers 15 residues. DNA of the CDR3: TGCGCCAGCAAGGGCGGGGGTCTGACTAATGAAAAACTGTTTTTT. Residues: CASKGGGLTNEKLFF.

The V gene is TRBV6-5, the J gene TRBJ1-6; 8 bases map to TRBD1. V was pared by 6 bases and J by 10 bases, with 8 bases of the junction left unmatched. Germline V gene data show CDR1 as MNHEY and CDR2 as SVGAGI. This CDR3 region has 14 residues. The DNA for the CDR3 is TGTGCCAGCAGCCGGACAGGGCAAAGCTCACCCCTCCACTTT. It translates to CASSRTGQSSPLHF.

The table lists this clone with a few counts. This chain joins TRBV13 and TRBJ2-1, with a weak D call TRBD1 (6 bases). V was shortened by 5 bases and J by 5 bases, with 16 bases between the two germline ends. The CDR3 runs 15 residues. Per the germline V gene, CDR1 is PRHDT and CDR2 is FYEKMQ (reference sequence). The DNA for the CDR3 is TGTGCCAGCAGCCGCTCGGACAGAGGGAACAATGAGCAGTTCTTC. Its translation is CASSRSDRGNNEQFF.

J is TRBJ2-1 and V is TRBV4-2, with D uncertain. The V and J ends lost 0 bases and 8 bases respectively, with 14 bases between them. The CDR3 is made up of 15 amino acids. Germline V gene lookup returns CDR1 LGHNA and CDR2 YNFKEQ. In DNA, the CDR3 is TGTGCCAGCAGCCAAGATCCCCTAGATTCCCATGAGCAGTTCTTC. Protein product: CASSQDPLDSHEQFF.

CDR3 residues: CASVQGRSPLHF. The CDR3 nucleotides read TGTGCCAGCGTTCAGGGTAGATCACCCCTCCACTTT. The chain joins TRBV2 to TRBJ1-6, with a possible D match to TRBD1 (5 bases). V lost 8 bases and J lost 10, with 12 bases in between. The CDR3 has 12 residues. Germline V gives CDR1 SNHLY, CDR2 FYNNEI.

This rearrangement joins TRBV28 to TRBJ2-4, with TRBD2 matching over 12 bases. The CDR3 is made up of 14 amino acids. Germline values: CDR1 MDHEN, CDR2 SYDVKM. The J segment lost 11 bases and the V segment lost 8 bases, leaving 10 bases of the junction unmatched. CDR3 bases: TGTGCCAGCGGGACGACTAGCGGGAGATCGTTTCAGTACTTC. Its protein product is CASGTTSGRSFQYF.

The chain employs TRBV5-1 and TRBJ2-7; D gene unclear. The CDR3 contains 13 residues. Trimming shortened V by 0 bases and J by 3 bases, and 7 bases separated the two germline ends. CDR1 and CDR2 (germline): SGHRS, YFSETQ. The CDR3 DNA reads TGCGCCAGCAGCTTGGCCCAGGACTACGAGCAGTACTTC. It yields the protein CASSLAQDYEQYF.

As concerns this clone: Other DNA sequences in this specimen translate into the identical CDR3. The rearrangement joins TRBV5-1 to TRBJ2-1; 11 bases align to TRBD2. The CDR3 covers 17 residues. The J segment lost 4 bases and the V segment lost 1 base, leaving 7 bases of the junction unmatched. Germline loops: CDR1 SGHRS, CDR2 YFSETQ. The CDR3 nucleotides read TGCGCCAGCAGCTTGATATTAGCGGGAGGGCCTTACAATGAGCAGTTCTTC. Amino acid sequence: CASSLILAGGPYNEQFF.

The gene calls are TRBV25-1 and TRBJ2-5; D perhaps matches TRBD1 (6 bases). The CDR3 spans 13 residues. From germline, CDR1 is MGHDK and CDR2 SYGVNS. The germline V and J ends were trimmed by 8 bases and 7 bases, with 17 bases remaining between them. This chain's CDR3 is CASAGQGRVTQYF. CDR3 nucleotide sequence: TGTGCCAGCGCCGGTCAGGGGCGGGTGACCCAGTACTTC.

The gene calls are TRBV28 and TRBJ1-5; D is perhaps TRBD1 (6 bases). Trimming shortened V by 6 bases and J by 9 bases, and 15 bases separated the two germline ends. CDR1 is MDHEN and CDR2 is SYDVKM in the germline V gene. CDR3 length: 13 residues. The CDR3 reads CASSGGGVLPQHF. As DNA, the CDR3 is TGTGCCAGCAGCGGAGGGGGGGTTCTGCCCCAGCATTTT.

J is TRBJ2-5 and V is TRBV7-7; 11 positions match TRBD2. CDR1 is SSHAT, CDR2 FNYEAQ, per germline (reference sequence). The CDR3 consists of 16 residues. V gave up 4 bases and J gave up 3 bases; unmatched junction bases: 7. The CDR3 region has the DNA TGTGCCAGCAGCTCTCGGACTAGCGGGTTTGAAGAGACCCAGTACTTC. The encoded protein is CASSSRTSGFEETQYF.

Here the CDR3 DNA reads TGTGCCAGCTCACCCCCTGGACAGGGGGCTTATCAGCCCCAGCATTTT. Translating gives CASSPPGQGAYQPQHF. The V gene is TRBV18, the J gene TRBJ1-5, with TRBD1 matching 11 bases. The CDR3 is made up of 16 amino acids. The junction had 6 bases not matched to a gene; V was cut back by 3 bases and J by 5 bases. The germline gives CDR1 KGHSH, CDR2 LQKENI.

This chain connects TRBV25-1 to TRBJ1-2; no reliable D call. Germline CDR1 is MGHDK and CDR2 is SYGVNS. V was cut by 3 bases and J by 8 bases, with 13 bases left in between. CDR3 length equals 13 residues. CDR3: CASSESVGRGYTF. The DNA for the CDR3 is TGTGCCAGCAGTGAGTCGGTAGGGAGAGGCTACACCTTC.

The rearrangement joins TRBV27 to TRBJ1-5; 8 bases are shared with TRBD1. Trimming cost V 7 bases and J 2 bases; bases outside gene matches: 7. Germline loops: CDR1 MNHEY, CDR2 SMNVEV (reference sequence). This CDR3 spans 15 amino acids. This chain's CDR3 is CASKLGTGRNQPQHF. CDR3 bases: TGTGCCAGCAAACTAGGGACAGGCCGCAATCAGCCCCAGCATTTT.

The gene calls are TRBV5-6 and TRBJ1-6; possibly TRBD1 for D (5 bases). The CDR3 is 15 residues long. V was cut by 4 bases and J by 7 bases, with 15 bases left in between. The V gene's germline CDR1 is SGHDT and CDR2 YYEEEE. The CDR3 DNA reads TGTGCCAGCAGCGGAAACAGGATGCGAAATTCACCCCTCCACTTT. Translating it yields CASSGNRMRNSPLHF.

The chain uses TRBV6-5 and TRBJ2-3; 10 bases are shared with TRBD2. Germline V gene lookup returns CDR1 MNHEY and CDR2 SVGAGI. Trimming removed 2 bases from V and 4 bases from J; junction bases left unmatched: 6. The CDR3 has 16 residues. The CDR3 sequence is CASSYVASGSPDTQYF. CDR3 DNA sequence: TGTGCCAGCAGTTACGTGGCTAGCGGGAGCCCAGATACGCAGTATTTT.

The chain recombines TRBV15 with TRBJ1-5, with TRBD1 matching 8 bases. The CDR3 length is 14 residues. Germline V gene data show CDR1 as LNHNV and CDR2 as YYDKDF (reference sequence). V gave up 3 bases and J gave up 7 bases; unmatched junction bases: 5. Here the CDR3 reads CATSSDRGLQPQHF. The CDR3 nucleotides are TGTGCCACCAGCAGTGACAGGGGTTTGCAGCCCCAGCATTTT.

The rearrangement uses TRBV7-2 and TRBJ2-1; 8 nucleotides line up with TRBD2. Losses at the gene ends were 5 bases for V and 4 bases for J; bases not matched to a gene: 13. Germline V gene sequence: CDR1 SGHTA, CDR2 FQGNSA. The CDR3 is made up of 17 amino acids. The CDR3, as DNA: TGTGCCAGCAGCCTCCGGACGGGAGGGGCGGGATACAATGAGCAGTTCTTC. Translation gives CASSLRTGGAGYNEQFF.

On this clone itself: The limits of the CDR3 on the DNA are not certain, so only TCRdb's listed CDR3 is given. This chain connects TRBV15 to TRBJ2-7. The CDR3 is 16 residues long, ends included. CDR1 and CDR2 (germline): LNHNV, YYDKDF (reference sequence). CDR3 sequence reads: CATSRVVGVGSYEQCF.

V is TRBV30 and J is TRBJ2-3; no definite D call. This CDR3 is built from 12 residues. Germline V gene lookup returns CDR1 GTSNPN and CDR2 SVGIG (reference sequence). V lost 2 bases and J 2 bases, leaving 5 bases between the germline ends. The CDR3: CAWSPHTDTQYF. CDR3 nucleotide sequence: TGTGCCTGGAGTCCCCACACAGATACGCAGTATTTT. The whole variable domain, filled in from reference TRBV30 and TRBJ2-3, reads SQTIHQWPATLVQPVGSPLSLECTVEGTSNPNLYWYRQAAGRGLQLLFYSVGIGQISSEVPQNLSASRPQDRQFILSSKKLLLSDSGFYLCAWSPHTDTQYFGPGTRLTVL.

This clone is a singleton in its sample. This sequence joins TRBV2 and TRBJ2-5; possibly TRBD2 for D (6 bases). Looked up from germline, CDR1 is SNHLY and CDR2 is FYNNEI. V gave up 1 base and J gave up 3 bases, with 9 bases separating them. This CDR3 is built from 14 residues. DNA of the CDR3: TGTGCCAGCAGTGAAGGACGGGGGAAAGAGACCCAGTACTTC. Amino acids: CASSEGRGKETQYF.

The chain uses TRBV7-2 and TRBJ2-7; 7 positions agree with TRBD1. The length of the CDR3 is 16 residues. V shed 1 base, J shed 2 bases, and the junction held 8 bases outside the gene matches. Germline V gives CDR1 SGHTA, CDR2 FQGNSA. This CDR3 is CASSLVDRATPYEQYF. Written as DNA, the CDR3 is TGTGCCAGCAGCTTAGTCGACAGGGCTACCCCCTACGAGCAGTACTTC.

The rearrangement uses TRBV5-4 and TRBJ2-5; 8 nucleotides line up with TRBD1. The CDR3 consists of 16 residues. Germline loops: CDR1 SGHNT, CDR2 YYREEE (reference sequence). V lost 3 bases and J lost 5; bases outside the gene matches: 12. The CDR3, as DNA: TGTGCCAGCAGCTCCGATGATTGGACAGGGAGGGAGACCCAGTACTTC. It translates to CASSSDDWTGRETQYF.